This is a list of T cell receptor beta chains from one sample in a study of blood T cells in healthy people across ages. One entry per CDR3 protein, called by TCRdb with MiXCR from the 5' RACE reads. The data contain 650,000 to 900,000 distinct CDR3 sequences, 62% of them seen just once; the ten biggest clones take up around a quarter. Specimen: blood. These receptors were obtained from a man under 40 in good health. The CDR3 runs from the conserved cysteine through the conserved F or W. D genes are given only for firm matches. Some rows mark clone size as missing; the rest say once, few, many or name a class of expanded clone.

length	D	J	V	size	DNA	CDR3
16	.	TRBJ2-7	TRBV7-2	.	TGTGCCAGCAGCTTAGCGGTGGCTAGCGTAAACCACGAGCAGTACTTC	CASSLAVASVNHEQYF
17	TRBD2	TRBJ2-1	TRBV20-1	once	TGCAGTGCTAGAAGTCTAGCGGGGGGGCCGTCCTACAATGAGCAGTTCTTC	CSARSLAGGPSYNEQFF
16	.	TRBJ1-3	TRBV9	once	TGTGCCAGCAGCGTAGGAGGGTTACTAACTGGAAACACCATATATTTT	CASSVGGLLTGNTIYF
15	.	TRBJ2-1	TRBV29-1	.	TGCAGCGTCGACACCGGGACCACGCTACTCAATGAGCAGTTCTTC	CSVDTGTTLLNEQFF
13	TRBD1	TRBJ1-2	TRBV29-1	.	TGCAGCGTTGCTTGGACAGGGGGAGATGGCTACACCTTC	CSVAWTGGDGYTF
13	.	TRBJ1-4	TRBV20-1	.	TGCAGTGCTTCCACGGGGGCGGGAGAAAAACTGTTTTTT	CSASTGAGEKLFF
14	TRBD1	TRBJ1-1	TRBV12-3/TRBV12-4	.	TGTGCCAGCAGTTTACAGGGGGCGAGGACTGAAGCTTTCTTT	CASSLQGARTEAFF
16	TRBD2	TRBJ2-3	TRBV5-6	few	TGTGCCAGCAGCCGTAGGGTAGCGGGGAACACAGATACGCAGTATTTT	CASSRRVAGNTDTQYF
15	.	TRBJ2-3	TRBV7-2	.	TGTGCCAGCAGCTTAGTTTGGCTAGCCACAGATACGCAGTATTTT	CASSLVWLATDTQYF
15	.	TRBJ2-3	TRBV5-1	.	TGCGCCAGCAGAAGGTCGGGGGCGAACACAGATACGCAGTATTTT	CASRRSGANTDTQYF
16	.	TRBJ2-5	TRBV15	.	TGTGCCACCAGCAGAGAACGTTCGGGGGAGTGGGAGACCCAGTACTTC	CATSRERSGEWETQYF
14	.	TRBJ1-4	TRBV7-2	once	TGTGCCAGCAGCCCCATTGGAACTAATGAAAAACTGTTTTTT	CASSPIGTNEKLFF
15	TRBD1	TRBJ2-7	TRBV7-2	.	TGTGCCAGCAGCCCTCGGGACAGGGGGCCCTACGAGCAGTACTTC	CASSPRDRGPYEQYF
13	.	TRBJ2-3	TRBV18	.	TGTGCCAGCTGTGGAACTAGCACAGATACGCAGTATTTT	CASCGTSTDTQYF
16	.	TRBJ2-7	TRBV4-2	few	TGTGCCAGCAGCCAAGATGCCGGGAGCACTCTTTACGAGCAGTACTTC	CASSQDAGSTLYEQYF
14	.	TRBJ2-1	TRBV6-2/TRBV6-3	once	TGTGCCAGCAGTTACTTAAACCAGGTCCCTGAGCAGTTCTTC	CASSYLNQVPEQFF
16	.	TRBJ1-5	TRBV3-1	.	TGTGCCAGCAGCCAAGGTCACAGGGACCCGGGTCAGCCCCAGCATTTT	CASSQGHRDPGQPQHF
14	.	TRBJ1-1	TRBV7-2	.	TGTGCCAGCAGCTTAGATTGGGACCGTCTTGGGGCTTTCTTT	CASSLDWDRLGAFF
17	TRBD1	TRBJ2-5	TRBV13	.	TGTGCCAGCAGCTTATCTCTCGGGCCCCGGACAGGAGAGACCCAGTACTTC	CASSLSLGPRTGETQYF
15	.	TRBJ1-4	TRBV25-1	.	TGTGCCAGCAGTGAATCCGGGAAGACTAATGAAAAACTGTTTTTT	CASSESGKTNEKLFF
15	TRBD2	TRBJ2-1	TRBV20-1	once	TGCAGTGCACAGGGACTAGCGGGGTGGGGCAATGAGCAGTTCTTC	CSAQGLAGWGNEQFF
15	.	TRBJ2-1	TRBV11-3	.	TGTGCCAGCAGCACCGAACCGGGGGTAGCCTATGAGCAGTTCTTC	CASSTEPGVAYEQFF
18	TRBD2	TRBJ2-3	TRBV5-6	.	TGTGCCAGCAGCTTGGACCTTTTAGCGGGGGGGCCTCGTGATACGCAGTATTTT	CASSLDLLAGGPRDTQYF
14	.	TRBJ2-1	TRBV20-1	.	TGCAGTGCTCGAATAGGTTTAGCGATAAATGAGCAGTTCTTC	CSARIGLAINEQFF
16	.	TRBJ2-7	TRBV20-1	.	TGCAGTGCTAGCCCTGCCTCGACAGGGAGGGACTACGAGCAGTACTTC	CSASPASTGRDYEQYF
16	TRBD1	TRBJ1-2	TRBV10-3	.	TGTGCCATCAGTGAGTCGGTCAGGGACAGGGTATATGGCTACACCTTC	CAISESVRDRVYGYTF
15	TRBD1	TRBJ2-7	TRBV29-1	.	TGCAGCGTTGCACCGGCGGACAGGGGTGGCTACGAGCAGTACTTC	CSVAPADRGGYEQYF
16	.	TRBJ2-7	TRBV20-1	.	TGCAGTGCTTGCATAGCGGGAGGACAGGGGATCGACGAGCAGTACTTC	CSACIAGGQGIDEQYF
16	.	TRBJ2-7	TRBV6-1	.	TGTGCCAGCAGTGTCCGGTGGGGGGGCCTTTCCTACGAGCAGTACTTC	CASSVRWGGLSYEQYF
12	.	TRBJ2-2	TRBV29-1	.	TGCAGTGTTGGGAGGGGGGCCGGGGAGCTGTTTTTT	CSVGRGAGELFF
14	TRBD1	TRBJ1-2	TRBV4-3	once	TGCGCCAGCAGCAGGAGACAGGGGCTAAATGGCTACACCTTC	CASSRRQGLNGYTF
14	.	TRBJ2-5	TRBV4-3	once	TGCGCCAGCAGCCAAGGCCACCGTCGAGAGACCCAGTACTTC	CASSQGHRRETQYF
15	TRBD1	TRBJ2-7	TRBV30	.	TGTGCCTGGAGTGTAACGGGACAGGGTACCTACGAGCAGTACTTC	CAWSVTGQGTYEQYF
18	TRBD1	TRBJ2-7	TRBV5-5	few	TGTGCCAGCAGCTTAGAGGACAGGATCTACAAACCGTCCTACGAGCAGTACTTC	CASSLEDRIYKPSYEQYF
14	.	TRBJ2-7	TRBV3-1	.	TGTGCCAGCAGCCAAGATCATATGGCAGGCGAGCAGTACTTC	CASSQDHMAGEQYF
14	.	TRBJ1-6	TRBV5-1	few	TGCGCCAGCAGTGGTACTACGGGCGTCTCACCCCTCCACTTT	CASSGTTGVSPLHF
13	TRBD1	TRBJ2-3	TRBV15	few	TGTGCCACCAGGGACAGGGGCCCAGATACGCAGTATTTT	CATRDRGPDTQYF
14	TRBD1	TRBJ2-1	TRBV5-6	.	TGTGCCAGCAGCTTAGGGGGCCGTGGGAATGAGCGGTTCTTC	CASSLGGRGNERFF
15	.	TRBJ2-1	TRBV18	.	TGTGCCAGCTCACCTAGGGGCTACATTTCCAATGAGCAGTTCTTC	CASSPRGYISNEQFF
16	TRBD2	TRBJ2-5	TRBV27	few	TGTGCCAGCAGTCCTCGGACTAGCGAGAGACAAGAGACCCAGTACTTC	CASSPRTSERQETQYF
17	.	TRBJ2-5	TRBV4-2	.	TGTGCCAGCAGCCAAGATCTTCACTCGGGACCTCAGGGGACCCAGTACTTC	CASSQDLHSGPQGTQYF
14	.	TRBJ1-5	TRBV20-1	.	TGCAGTGCGCCGGACATCAATAGCAATCAGCCCCAGCATTTT	CSAPDINSNQPQHF
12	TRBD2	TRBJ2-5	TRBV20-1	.	TGCAGTACTAGACTAGCGGGAGAGACCCAGTACTTC	CSTRLAGETQYF
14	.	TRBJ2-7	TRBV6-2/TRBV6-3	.	TGTGCCAGCAGTTACGGCCAGGGTCTCTACGAGCAGTACTTC	CASSYGQGLYEQYF
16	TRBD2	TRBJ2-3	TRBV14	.	TGTGCCAGCAGCCAAGATTTGAGCGGGGGCACAGATACGCAGTATTTT	CASSQDLSGGTDTQYF
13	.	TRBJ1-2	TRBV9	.	TGTGCCAGCAGCGTAGGACTCCTGCATGGCTACACCTTC	CASSVGLLHGYTF